Sequencing of this TCR beta chain was carried out in a study of blood T cell repertoires in COVID-19. This clone was seen more than once but under ten times. Libraries were prepared by immunoSEQ multiplex PCR; TCRdb keeps only in-frame clonotypes and omits some of them. The data contain 200,000 to 300,000 clones, approximately 85% of them singletons. The V gene's germline CDR1 is SGDLS and CDR2 YYNGEE. The length of the CDR3 is 15 residues. The junction had 12 bases not matched to a gene; V was cut back by 4 bases and J by 5 bases. Source material: PBMCs or T cells enriched from blood (not recorded which). The V gene is TRBV9, the J gene TRBJ2-7; 7 nucleotides line up with TRBD2. This receptor was taken from a woman aged 45-65 years with acute COVID-19. The CDR3 DNA follows: TGTGCCAGCAGCTTATCCGGGACTAAGCAGGACGAGCAGTACTTC. Protein product: CASSLSGTKQDEQYF. Complete variable domain (other parts from reference TRBV9 and TRBJ2-7): DSGVTQTPKHLITATGQRVTLRCSPRSGDLSVYWYQQSLDQGLQFLIQYYNGEERAKGNILERFSAQQFPDLHSELNLSSLELGDSALYFCASSLSGTKQDEQYFGPGTRLTVT.